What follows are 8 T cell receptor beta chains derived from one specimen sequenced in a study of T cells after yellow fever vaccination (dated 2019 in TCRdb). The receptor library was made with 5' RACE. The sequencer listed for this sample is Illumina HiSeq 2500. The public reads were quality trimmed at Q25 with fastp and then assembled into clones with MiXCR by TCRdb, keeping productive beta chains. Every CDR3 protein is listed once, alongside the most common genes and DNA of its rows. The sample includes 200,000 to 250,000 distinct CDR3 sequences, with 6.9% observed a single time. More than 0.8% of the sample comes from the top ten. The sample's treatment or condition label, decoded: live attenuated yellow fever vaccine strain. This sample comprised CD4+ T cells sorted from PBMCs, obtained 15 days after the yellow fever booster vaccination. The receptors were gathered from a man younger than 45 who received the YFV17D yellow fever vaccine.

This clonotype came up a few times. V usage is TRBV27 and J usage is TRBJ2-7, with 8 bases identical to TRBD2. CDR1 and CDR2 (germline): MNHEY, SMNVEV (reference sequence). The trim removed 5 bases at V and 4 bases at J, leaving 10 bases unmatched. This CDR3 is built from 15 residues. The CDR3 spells CASSRKPAGEYEQYF. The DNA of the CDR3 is TGTGCCAGCAGTCGAAAACCAGCGGGAGAGTACGAGCAGTACTTC.

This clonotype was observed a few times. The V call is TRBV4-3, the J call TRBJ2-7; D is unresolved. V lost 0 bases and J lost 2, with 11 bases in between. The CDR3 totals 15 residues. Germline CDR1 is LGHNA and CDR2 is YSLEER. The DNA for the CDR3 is TGCGCCAGCAGCCAAGAGACTTTCAGTCCCTACGAGCAGTACTTC. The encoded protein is CASSQETFSPYEQYF.

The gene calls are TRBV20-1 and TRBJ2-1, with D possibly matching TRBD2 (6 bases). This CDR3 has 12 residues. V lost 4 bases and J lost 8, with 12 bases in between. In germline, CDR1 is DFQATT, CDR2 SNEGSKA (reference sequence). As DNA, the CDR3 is TGCAGTGCTAATCGGGAGTTGGATGAGCAGTTCTTC. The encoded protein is CSANRELDEQFF.

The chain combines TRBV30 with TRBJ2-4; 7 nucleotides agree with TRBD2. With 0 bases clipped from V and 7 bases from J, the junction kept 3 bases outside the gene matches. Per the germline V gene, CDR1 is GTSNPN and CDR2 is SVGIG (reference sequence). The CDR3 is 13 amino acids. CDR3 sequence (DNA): TGTGCCTGGAGTGTCGGGAGGATGAACATTCAGTACTTC. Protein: CAWSVGRMNIQYF.

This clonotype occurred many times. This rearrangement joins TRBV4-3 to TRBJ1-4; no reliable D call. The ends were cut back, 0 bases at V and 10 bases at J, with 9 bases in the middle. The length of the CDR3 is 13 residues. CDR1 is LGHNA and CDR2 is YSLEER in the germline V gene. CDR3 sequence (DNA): TGCGCCAGCAGCCAAGATCGGGAATTAAAACTGTTTTTT. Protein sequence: CASSQDRELKLFF.

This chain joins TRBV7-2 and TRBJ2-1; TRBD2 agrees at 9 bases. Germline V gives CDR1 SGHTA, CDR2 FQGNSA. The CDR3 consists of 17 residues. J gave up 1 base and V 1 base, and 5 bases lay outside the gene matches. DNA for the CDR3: TGTGCCAGCAGCTTAGGTAGCGGGAGAGGGTCCTACAATGAGCAGTTCTTC. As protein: CASSLGSGRGSYNEQFF.

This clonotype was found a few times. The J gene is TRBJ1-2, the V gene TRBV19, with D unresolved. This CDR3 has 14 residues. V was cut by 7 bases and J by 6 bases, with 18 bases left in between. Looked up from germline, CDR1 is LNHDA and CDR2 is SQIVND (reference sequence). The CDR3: CASTLRAQGDGYTF. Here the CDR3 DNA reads TGTGCCAGTACCCTGAGGGCCCAAGGCGATGGCTACACCTTC.

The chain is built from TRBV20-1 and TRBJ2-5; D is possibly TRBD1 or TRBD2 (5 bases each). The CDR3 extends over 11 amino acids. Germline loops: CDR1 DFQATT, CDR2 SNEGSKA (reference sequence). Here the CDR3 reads CIGADQETQYF. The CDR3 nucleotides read TGCATCGGGGCTGACCAAGAGACCCAGTACTTC.